These 24 T cell receptor beta chains share one sample of origin, sequenced in a study of T cell clonality in common variable immunodeficiency (dated by TCRdb to between 2014 and 2016). Broader findings and caveats from the paper: Reportedly, TCRbeta sequences from CVID had fewer deletions and N-nucleotide insertions, and highly modified clones with 13 or more V deletions were absent from CVID.

Library preparation was by the immunoSEQ multiplex PCR assay. Here the immuneACCESS table is served through TCRdb, limited to in-frame sequences with V and J called. Missing clones are a known gap in these copies; in checked studies unresolved V genes cover under half, and the rest lacks a known reason. The sample records tens of thousands of clones, none occurring a single time. Jointly, the top ten make up 6.7% of the sample. The antigens for these receptors are not known. Sequencing used peripheral blood mononuclear cells. The receptors come from a human donor with common variable immunodeficiency.

This clone came up many times. The read ends 3 residues shy of where the CDR3 ends; the end is completed using the germline J gene. The chain employs TRBV18 and TRBJ2-2; perhaps TRBD1 as D (6 bases). Germline V lookup: CDR1 KGHSH, CDR2 LQKENI. The V end lost 3 bases, the J end lost 4 bases, and 18 bases lay between the germline ends. The CDR3 is 17 amino acids. CDR3 bases read: TGTGCCAGCTCACCCACGGGTCCAGGGGCGAGCACCGGGGAG. Translation gives CASSPTGPGASTGE. The entire CDR3 is CASSPTGPGASTGELFF. The variable domain in full, completed from reference TRBV18 and TRBJ2-2, reads NAGVMQNPRHLVRRRGQEARLRCSPMKGHSHVYWYRQLPEEGLKFMVYLQKENIIDESGMPKERFSAEFPKEGPSILRIQQVVRGDSAAYFCASSPTGPGASTGELFFGEGSRLTVL.

In this sample, this clone turned up many times. This chain's CDR3 is CASSLRQAESSDTQYF. The CDR3 DNA, read in part, is TGTGCCAGCAGCCTCCGACAGGCAGAAAGCTCAGATACG. The chain joins TRBV6-4 to TRBJ2-3, with D tentatively TRBD1 (6 bases). The sequenced fragment ends 3 residues before the CDR3 boundary, so the rest is inferred from the germline J gene. V was clipped by 6 bases and J by 4 bases, with 20 bases between them. This CDR3 is built from 16 residues. The V gene's germline CDR1 is MRHNA and CDR2 SNTAGT.

The chain's CDR3 is CASSSWTGGAEDTQYF. Incomplete CDR3 DNA: TGTGCCAGCAGCTCCTGGACAGGGGGGGCAGAGGATACG. This chain joins TRBV7-3 and TRBJ2-3, with 10 bases matching TRBD1. The read comes to an end 3 residues before the CDR3 does, leaving the germline J gene to fill in the end. The J segment lost 6 bases and the V segment lost 4 bases, leaving 10 bases of the junction unmatched. Germline-derived CDR1 and CDR2 are SGHTA and FQGTGA. This CDR3 is built from 16 residues.

For this clone: Sequencing ends 3 residues short of the CDR3 end; the germline J gene provides the rest. The rearrangement joins TRBV7-7 to TRBJ2-2; D is unclear. This CDR3 has 15 amino acids. Germline CDR1 is SSHAT and CDR2 is FNYEAQ (reference sequence). Trimming took off 4 bases at V and 6 bases at J, with 15 bases between the two ends. The CDR3 bases that were read are TGTGCCAGCAGCTCCCCCAATCGCGGCTCCGGGGAG. Translation: CASSSPNRGSGE. The CDR3 in its entirety is CASSSPNRGSGELFF.

This clone was counted a few times. Sequencing ends 3 residues short of the CDR3 end; the germline J gene provides the rest. The V gene is TRBV7-2, the J gene TRBJ2-5, with D possibly being TRBD1 (6 bases). The CDR3 runs 14 residues. Looked up from germline, CDR1 is SGHTA and CDR2 is FQGNSA. V was pared by 4 bases and J by 2 bases, with 11 bases between. CDR3 loop: CASSSSDRQETQYF. Incomplete CDR3 DNA: TGTGCCAGCAGCTCCTCGGACAGACAAGAGACC.

This clone was picked up many times. The read falls 3 residues short of the CDR3 end, and the missing part is taken from the germline J gene. The chain has TRBV2 and TRBJ2-7; no firm D call. Germline V gene data show CDR1 as SNHLY and CDR2 as FYNNEI. This CDR3 comprises 15 residues. V was trimmed by 5 bases and J by 1 base, leaving 15 bases between them. The covered CDR3 bases are TGTGCCAGCAGTAGGAAGCGAGACGGATCCTACGAG. This gives the protein CASSRKRDGSYE. The CDR3 in full is CASSRKRDGSYEQYF.

This clone has ten or more counts. Read coverage stops 3 residues before the CDR3 terminus; the germline J gene supplies the remainder. The rearrangement joins TRBV4-1 to TRBJ2-7, with D perhaps TRBD1 (5 bases). Between the trimmed V and J ends, which lost 3 bases and 0 bases, there was a span of 9 bases. The CDR3 contains 14 residues. The germline V gene encodes CDR1 MGHRA and CDR2 YSYEKL. This CDR3 is CASSQVDSSYEQYF. The sequenced CDR3 bases are TGCGCCAGCAGCCAGGTAGACAGCTCCTACGAG.

This clone was counted only a few times. The read halts 3 residues ahead of the CDR3 end, with the missing end drawn from the germline J gene. The chain links TRBV2 to TRBJ1-5, with TRBD1 as a possible D gene (5 bases). Trimming pared 3 bases from V and 7 bases from J, leaving 16 bases between. CDR3 length equals 15 residues. The V gene's germline CDR1 is SNHLY and CDR2 FYNNEI. CDR3 DNA, as far as it was read: TGTGCCAGCAGTGACCCCGGGGGGATTAGGCAGCCC. Its protein is CASSDPGGIRQP. The full CDR3 sequence reads CASSDPGGIRQPQHF.

In its sample, this clone was seen many times. The read ends 3 residues early relative to the CDR3; the germline J gene fills the gap. The chain is built from TRBV7-2 and TRBJ2-7; D may be TRBD2 (6 bases). Germline V gene sequence: CDR1 SGHTA, CDR2 FQGNSA. The CDR3 is 15 residues long. Trimming took 0 bases from V and 3 from J, leaving 12 bases between them. The DNA read from the CDR3 is TGTGCCAGCAGCTTAGCCTTAGCGGAGGACTACGAG. Translating gives CASSLALAEDYE. The complete CDR3 protein is CASSLALAEDYEQYF. Variable domain in full (rest from reference TRBV7-2 and TRBJ2-7): GAGVSQSPSNKVTEKGKDVELRCDPISGHTALYWYRQSLGQGLEFLIYFQGNSAPDKSGLPSDRFSAERTGGSVSTLTIQRTQQEDSAVYLCASSLALAEDYEQYFGPGTRLTVT.

This clone was seen ten or more times. The CDR3 end lies 3 residues beyond the end of the read and is filled in from the germline J gene. The chain has TRBV20-1 and TRBJ2-3; possible D gene TRBD1, 6 bases. The ends were cut back, 7 bases at V and 2 bases at J, with 16 bases in the middle. This CDR3 region has 14 residues. CDR1 and CDR2 (germline): DFQATT, SNEGSKA (reference sequence). This CDR3 reads CSGSGAVNTDTQYF. The CDR3 bases that were read are TGCAGTGGGTCAGGGGCAGTCAACACAGATACG.

In this sample, this clone is medium-sized. The DNA ends 3 residues before the CDR3 does, and the rest of the CDR3 is filled in from the germline J gene. The gene calls are TRBV20-1 and TRBJ1-1; D ambiguous. V lost 3 bases and J lost 2, with 10 bases in between. Germline V gene lookup returns CDR1 DFQATT and CDR2 SNEGSKA (reference sequence). The CDR3 loop spans 13 amino acids. CDR3 DNA (partial): TGCAGTGCTAGCGACAACCCAAACACTGAA. Translation gives CSASDNPNTE. The full CDR3 sequence reads CSASDNPNTEAFF.

Of note for this clone: The read falls 3 residues short of the CDR3 end, and the missing part is taken from the germline J gene. The rearrangement uses TRBV7-2 and TRBJ2-7, with 8 positions matching TRBD1. V trimming: 8 bases; J trimming: 0 bases; junction bases outside the gene matches: 6. This CDR3 comprises 14 residues. Looked up from germline, CDR1 is SGHTA and CDR2 is FQGNSA. CDR3 region: CASSPGTGSYEQYF. CDR3 bases read: TGTGCCAGCTCACCTGGGACAGGCTCCTACGAG.

At least ten counts were recorded for this clone. From the germline J gene comes the end of the CDR3, since the read stops 3 residues before it. The chain combines TRBV7-3 with TRBJ1-2, with 7 bases identical to TRBD1. The CDR3 loop spans 13 amino acids. Germline CDR1 is SGHTA and CDR2 is FQGTGA. V lost 5 bases and J lost 4; bases outside the gene matches: 4. CDR3 DNA, as far as it was read: TGTGCCAGCAGCCCACAGGGGTCCTATGGC. It is translated as CASSPQGSYG. The CDR3 in full is CASSPQGSYGYTF.

Concerning this clone itself: The read stops 3 residues short of the end of the CDR3; the missing end is completed from the germline J gene. V usage is TRBV5-1 and J usage is TRBJ2-7; a weak D match, TRBD1 (6 bases). Trimming took off 3 bases at V and 0 bases at J, with 13 bases between the two ends. CDR1 SGHRS and CDR2 YFSETQ come from the germline V gene. The CDR3 runs 15 residues. This chain's CDR3 is CASSSGQTFSYEQYF. The CDR3 DNA, read in part, is TGCGCCAGCAGCTCCGGACAGACCTTCTCCTACGAG.

Remarks on this clone: The missing CDR3 end, 3 residues past where the read stops, is filled in from the germline J gene. This chain joins TRBV30 and TRBJ1-5; TRBD1 aligns across 9 bases. CDR1 and CDR2 (germline): GTSNPN, SVGIG (reference sequence). The CDR3 covers 14 residues. V was clipped by 0 bases and J by 7 bases; unmatched bases: 4. CDR3 DNA, as far as it was read: TGTGCCTGGAGTGTGACAGGGGGTGGACAGCCC. Protein product: CAWSVTGGGQP. The whole CDR3 sequence reads CAWSVTGGGQPQHF. Combining the CDR3 with reference TRBV30 and TRBJ1-5 gives the whole variable domain SQTIHQWPATLVQPVGSPLSLECTVEGTSNPNLYWYRQAAGRGLQLLFYSVGIGQISSEVPQNLSASRPQDRQFILSSKKLLLSDSGFYLCAWSVTGGGQPQHFGDGTRLSIL.

This clone was picked up a small number of times. The read ends 3 residues shy of where the CDR3 ends; the end is completed using the germline J gene. The chain is built from TRBV7-9 and TRBJ2-5; D unresolved. Trimming stripped 2 bases from V and 5 bases from J, with 12 bases between. This CDR3 region has 14 residues. Germline V lookup: CDR1 SEHNR, CDR2 FQNEAQ (reference sequence). The CDR3 sequence: CASSLNSGKETQYF. The DNA read from the CDR3 is TGTGCCAGCAGCTTAAACTCAGGAAAGGAGACC.

This clone was observed many times. A read error may explain this, as a much larger clone is one base away. The read halts 3 residues ahead of the CDR3 end, with the missing end drawn from the germline J gene. Other DNA sequences of this sample code for an identical CDR3. This chain joins TRBV12-5 and TRBJ2-7; D unclear. The V end was cut by 5 bases, the J end by 6 bases, with 14 bases between. CDR1 is LGHNT and CDR2 is FRNRAP in the germline V gene. The CDR3 sequence is 13 residues long. The sequenced CDR3 bases are TGTGCTAGTGGTCACAAAACGAGCGTCGAG. This codes for CASGHKTSVE. The whole CDR3 reads CASGHKTSVEQYF.

The sample holds a few counts of this clone. The read terminates 3 residues before the CDR3 end, so the remaining end is supplied by the germline J gene. The J gene is TRBJ2-3, the V gene TRBV7-2; D perhaps matches TRBD1 (6 bases). V was shortened by 2 bases and J by 3 bases, with 9 bases between the two germline ends. Germline V gene data show CDR1 as SGHTA and CDR2 as FQGNSA. The CDR3 is made up of 14 amino acids. CDR3 bases read: TGTGCCAGCAGCTTATGGCAGGGGACAGATACG. It codes for CASSLWQGTDT. The CDR3 reads in full as CASSLWQGTDTQYF. The full variable domain, in which reference TRBV7-2 and TRBJ2-3 provide the parts outside the CDR3, is GAGVSQSPSNKVTEKGKDVELRCDPISGHTALYWYRQSLGQGLEFLIYFQGNSAPDKSGLPSDRFSAERTGGSVSTLTIQRTQQEDSAVYLCASSLWQGTDTQYFGPGTRLTVL.

This clone is categorized as medium-sized. The CDR3 reads CSARDEKGFSNQPQHF. Partial CDR3 DNA: TGCAGTGCTAGAGATGAGAAGGGCTTTAGCAATCAGCCC. The rearrangement uses TRBV20-1 and TRBJ1-5, with D unclear. The read gets to within 3 residues of the CDR3 end, and the germline J gene fills in the rest. Trimming cost V 0 bases and J 0 bases, with 12 bases left between them. This CDR3 has 16 residues. Germline lookup yields CDR1 DFQATT and CDR2 SNEGSKA (reference sequence).

In its sample, this clone was seen many times. The CDR3 end is not reached by the read, which stops 3 residues before it; the germline J gene fills it in. The V call is TRBV4-2, the J call TRBJ2-3; 12 bases align to TRBD2. The CDR3 loop spans 16 amino acids. Germline CDR1 reads LGHNA; CDR2 reads YNFKEQ. Trimming removed 1 base from V and 1 base from J; junction bases left unmatched: 0. The DNA read from the CDR3 is TGTGCCAGCAGCCAAGGACTAGCGGGAGGCACAGATACG. This translates into CASSQGLAGGTDT. The entire CDR3 reads CASSQGLAGGTDTQYF.

The sample holds many counts of this clone. From the germline J gene comes the end of the CDR3, since the read stops 3 residues before it. The rearrangement links TRBV11-3 to TRBJ1-1; 9 nucleotides match TRBD1. Germline V lookup: CDR1 SGHNT, CDR2 YENEEA. V lost 6 bases to trimming and J lost 5 bases; unmatched junction nucleotides: 10. The CDR3 length is 15 residues. The CDR3 bases that were read are TGTGCCAGCAGATCCCAACAGGGGGCGCGGACTGAA. Protein product: CASRSQQGARTE. The whole CDR3 protein reads CASRSQQGARTEAFF.

This clone showed up many times. Read coverage stops 3 residues before the CDR3 terminus; the germline J gene supplies the remainder. Within the sample, other DNA sequences also encode this same CDR3. The chain combines TRBV6-2 or TRBV6-3 with TRBJ2-1; TRBD2 agrees at 14 bases. The germline gives CDR1 MNHEY, CDR2 SVGEGT. The CDR3 sequence is 15 residues long. J lost 6 bases, V lost 7 bases, and 5 bases had no gene match. The part of the CDR3 DNA that was read is TGTGCCAGCACGCGGACTAGCGGGAGGACCAATGAG. Amino acids: CASTRTSGRTNE. The entire CDR3 protein reads CASTRTSGRTNEQFF.

Comment on this clone: The CDR3 end falls 3 residues outside the read, so it is completed with the germline J gene. V is TRBV7-2 and J is TRBJ2-7, with a weak D call TRBD1 (5 bases). Germline CDR1 and CDR2: SGHTA and FQGNSA. V was pared by 0 bases and J by 2 bases, with 11 bases between. The CDR3 covers 15 residues. The CDR3 loop reads CASSLAADSTYEQYF. The DNA read from the CDR3 is TGTGCCAGCAGCTTAGCCGCCGACAGTACCTACGAG.

This clone has ten or more counts. The CDR3 end falls 3 residues outside the read, so it is completed with the germline J gene. The rearrangement uses TRBV7-2 and TRBJ2-5, with D possibly being TRBD2 (5 bases). Per the germline V gene, CDR1 is SGHTA and CDR2 is FQGNSA. The V end was cut by 5 bases, the J end by 3 bases, with 16 bases between. The CDR3 contains 15 residues. The CDR3 sequence is CASSPGFVREETQYF. The CDR3 DNA, read in part, is TGTGCCAGCAGCCCCGGTTTTGTGAGGGAAGAGACC.